The clone carrying this T cell receptor beta chain has only a few counts. Its antigen is currently unknown. Other DNA sequences within the sample encode an identical CDR3. 60 Vbeta and 13 Jbeta primers were used in PCR. Sequencing used immunoSEQ multiplex PCR; TCRdb keeps in-frame clones, though not all of them. The table has fewer than 250,000 clones, around 85% seen once. The CDR3 runs 13 residues. The V and J ends lost 2 bases and 5 bases, in that order; junction bases with no gene match: 2. The V gene's germline CDR1 is SGHNT and CDR2 YYREEE (reference sequence). This record belongs to a study of cytomegalovirus exposure and HLA in healthy donors. Overall study results and limits: When analyzed later, the rates of TCR association showed variation by HLA locus, with DRB1 the most and HLA-C the fewest. Most TCR sequences proved rare, with some public TCRs found in many donors.

This rearrangement joins TRBV5-4 to TRBJ2-3; 7 bases align to TRBD2. The source material was PBMCs. The source is a girl aged 2 to 9 in good health and CMV-seronegative. The CDR3, as DNA: TGTGCCAGCAGCTTCCGGGGGGAAGATACGCAGTATTTT. Translation: CASSFRGEDTQYF.